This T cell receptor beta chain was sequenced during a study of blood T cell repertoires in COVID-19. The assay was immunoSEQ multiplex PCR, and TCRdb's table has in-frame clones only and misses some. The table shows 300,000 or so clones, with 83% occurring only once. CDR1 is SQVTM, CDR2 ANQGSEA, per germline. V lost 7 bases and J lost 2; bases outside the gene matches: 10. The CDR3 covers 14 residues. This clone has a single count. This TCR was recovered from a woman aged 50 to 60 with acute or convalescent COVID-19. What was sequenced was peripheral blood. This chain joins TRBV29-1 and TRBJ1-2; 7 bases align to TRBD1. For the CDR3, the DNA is TGCAGCGCACCGACCGGGACAGACAACTATGGCTACACCTTC. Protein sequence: CSAPTGTDNYGYTF. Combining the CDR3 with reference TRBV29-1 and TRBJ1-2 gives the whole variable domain SAVISQKPSRDICQRGTSLTIQCQVDSQVTMMFWYRQQPGQSLTLIATANQGSEATYESGFVIDKFPISRPNLTFSTLTVSNMSPEDSSIYLCSAPTGTDNYGYTFGSGTRLTVV.